This TCR beta chain was obtained from a study of neoadjuvant nivolumab and ipilimumab in lung cancer. Overall study context: Patients got nivolumab 3 mg/kg on days 1, 15 and 29; combination added ipilimumab 1 mg/kg day 1. Overall study results and limits: From pretherapy to surgery, tumor richness and clonality rose with dual therapy. TCR sequencing covered a small number of samples. TCR richness and clonality were higher in tumors than adjacent uninvolved lung.

Worth noting for this clone: No antigen is known for it.

Per germline, CDR1 LNHNV and CDR2 YYDKDF (reference sequence). The CDR3 spans 13 residues. With 3 bases removed from V and 4 bases from J, the gap between germline ends came to 7 bases. The assay was immunoSEQ multiplex PCR, and TCRdb's table has in-frame clones only and misses some. The repertoire holds around 17,000 clones, 60% to 80% seen once, with around 7.8% in the top ten. This chain links TRBV15 with TRBJ1-5, with D unclear. Sequencing used tumor tissue, obtained after neoadjuvant nivolumab, alone or with ipilimumab, at or shortly before surgery. The clonotype originates from an adult with non-small cell lung cancer. The CDR3 region is CATSRERNQPQHF. CDR3 DNA sequence: TGTGCCACCAGCAGGGAAAGGAATCAGCCCCAGCATTTT.